The rows below give T cell receptor beta chains drawn from one sample of a study of T-cell memory formation after mild COVID-19. TCRdb itself ran the 5' RACE reads through MiXCR, one entry per CDR3 protein. In the table there are more than 250,000 distinct CDR3 sequences, roughly 17% of which are singletons. The sequenced sample consisted of PBMCs or a T cell subset sorted from them (not recorded which). The receptors stem from a man between 18 and 35 years old who had mild COVID-19 (a few samples of this study predate the infection). Cell type and time point are not known. CDR3s include the opening cysteine and the closing phenylalanine or tryptophan. The D gene is left open where the match is weak. Clone size is given for some rows only: seen once, a few or many times, or a class if the clone is expanded.

j_call d_call clone_size v_call cdr3_aa cdr3_nt
TRBJ1-2 TRBD1 . TRBV20-1 CSAVRTGGYGYTF TGCAGTGCTGTAAGGACAGGGGGCTATGGCTACACCTTC
TRBJ2-7 TRBD2 . TRBV19 CASSMRPGLASGEQYF TGTGCCAGTAGTATGCGACCGGGACTAGCGTCTGGGGAGCAGTACTTC
TRBJ2-3 . few TRBV28 CATQGMDTQYF TGTGCTACCCAGGGGATGGATACGCAGTATTTT
TRBJ2-1 . few TRBV4-3 CASSQDISGSEQFF TGCGCCAGCAGCCAAGACATTTCGGGGTCCGAGCAGTTCTTC
TRBJ2-3 TRBD2 . TRBV7-2 CASWEGQAQYF TGTGCCAGTTGGGAGGGGCAGGCGCAGTATTTT
TRBJ2-5 . . TRBV5-1 CASSYPGYQETQYF TGCGCCAGCAGCTACCCAGGGTACCAAGAGACCCAGTACTTC
TRBJ2-3 TRBD2 few TRBV14 CASSQERGLAGLADTQYF TGTGCCAGCAGCCAAGAGCGTGGCCTAGCGGGGCTCGCAGATACGCAGTATTTT
TRBJ1-4 TRBD1 . TRBV7-8 CASSRRTGDLMGEKLFF TGTGCCAGCAGCCGACGGACAGGGGACTTAATGGGTGAAAAACTGTTTTTT
TRBJ2-5 TRBD2 . TRBV7-9 CASSFPSGGSETQYF TGTGCCAGCAGCTTTCCTAGCGGGGGTTCCGAGACCCAGTACTTC
TRBJ2-7 . few TRBV6-6 CASSYYDIASTYEQYF TGTGCCAGCAGTTATTATGACATCGCCTCAACCTACGAGCAGTACTTC
TRBJ2-5 . few TRBV11-2 CASSPRAGQETQYF TGTGCCAGCAGCCCTCGGGCAGGCCAAGAGACCCAGTACTTC
TRBJ2-1 TRBD1 . TRBV7-2 CASSFGGTGWSNEQFF TGTGCCAGCAGCTTCGGGGGGACAGGGTGGTCCAATGAGCAGTTCTTC
TRBJ1-2 . once TRBV28 CASRKPGADGYTF TGTGCCAGCAGGAAACCGGGAGCAGATGGCTACACCTTC
TRBJ2-5 TRBD1 few TRBV29-1 CSADRGFQETQYF TGCAGCGCAGACAGGGGTTTTCAAGAGACCCAGTACTTC
TRBJ1-1 . . TRBV19 CASKGGGSNTEAFF TGTGCCAGTAAAGGAGGGGGATCGAACACTGAAGCTTTCTTT
TRBJ1-4 . . TRBV30 CAWSEQGRGEKLFF TGTGCCTGGAGTGAACAGGGAAGGGGCGAAAAACTGTTTTTT
TRBJ2-2 . . TRBV9 CASSGGDGELFF TGTGCCAGCAGCGGGGGGGACGGGGAGCTGTTTTTT
TRBJ2-7 TRBD1 . TRBV4-1 CASSQNLGTGGNEQYF TGCGCCAGCAGCCAGAACCTCGGGACAGGGGGCAACGAGCAGTACTTC
TRBJ1-1 . few TRBV5-6 CASRSRAGMNTEAFF TGTGCCAGCAGGTCGAGAGCAGGCATGAACACTGAAGCTTTCTTT
TRBJ1-2 . . TRBV6-6 CASSLGPGRGYTF TGTGCCAGCAGCCTGGGACCGGGGCGGGGCTACACCTTC
TRBJ1-5 . . TRBV20-1 CSAIGHSNQPQHF TGCAGTGCGATCGGACATAGCAATCAGCCCCAGCATTTT
TRBJ2-1 TRBD2 few TRBV20-1 CSAPQERGAYNEQFF TGCAGTGCTCCCCAAGAGCGGGGCGCCTACAATGAGCAGTTCTTC
TRBJ2-1 TRBD2 few TRBV4-3 CASSQAGGPAEQFF TGCGCCAGCAGCCAAGCGGGGGGGCCTGCTGAGCAGTTCTTC
TRBJ2-1 TRBD2 . TRBV4-1 CASSLTSGDLHEQFF TGCGCCAGCAGCCTGACTAGCGGGGATCTCCATGAGCAGTTCTTC
TRBJ2-1 TRBD2 . TRBV11-2 CASSPALAGSNEQFF TGTGCCAGCAGCCCGGCACTAGCGGGGAGCAATGAGCAGTTCTTC
TRBJ1-1 . few TRBV7-9 CASSPRGGEGTEAFF TGTGCCAGCAGCCCCCGAGGAGGGGAAGGGACTGAAGCTTTCTTT
TRBJ1-1 . few TRBV10-3 CAISPRLSDEAFF TGTGCCATCAGCCCCCGTTTGTCCGACGAAGCTTTCTTT